The 7 T cell receptor beta chains presented below share a single source sample, sequenced in a study of T-cell memory formation after mild COVID-19. A single record per CDR3 protein comes from TCRdb applying MiXCR to the 5' RACE reads. Counted here are 150,000 to 200,000 distinct CDR3 sequences, about 14% occurring once; the ten biggest clones make up around an eighth. The sequenced material came from PBMCs or a T cell subset sorted from them (not recorded which). These receptors came from an adult woman who had mild COVID-19 (a few samples of this study predate the infection). Cell type and time point are not known.

This clonotype was recorded a few times. V is TRBV7-8 and J is TRBJ2-5; D may match TRBD1 or TRBD2 (5 bases each). The V and J ends lost 0 bases and 5 bases respectively, with 22 bases between them. This CDR3 comprises 18 residues. Per germline, CDR1 SGHVS and CDR2 FQNEAQ. This chain's CDR3 is CASSLALNYGAGWETQYF. The CDR3, as DNA: TGTGCCAGCAGCTTAGCGCTTAACTACGGGGCTGGATGGGAGACCCAGTACTTC.

The V gene is TRBV5-1, the J gene TRBJ2-2, with 9 bases lining up with TRBD2. Germline CDR1 is SGHRS and CDR2 is YFSETQ. Trimming removed 4 bases from V and 6 bases from J; junction bases left unmatched: 10. This CDR3 has 16 amino acids. CDR3 bases: TGCGCCAGCAGCCCCCCAAGCGGGGGGATCGCCGGGGAGCTGTTTTTT. Translating gives CASSPPSGGIAGELFF.

This clonotype was detected only a few times. The rearrangement joins TRBV29-1 to TRBJ2-2, with D perhaps given as TRBD1 or TRBD2 (6 bases each). V lost 3 bases and J 5 bases, leaving 13 bases between the germline ends. Per the germline V gene, CDR1 is SQVTM and CDR2 is ANQGSEA. This CDR3 contains 14 residues. The CDR3 here is CSVDRGRRTGELFF. CDR3 in DNA: TGCAGCGTTGATCGGGGGCGTCGGACCGGGGAGCTGTTTTTT.

In this sample, this clonotype turned up a few times. This chain joins TRBV24-1 and TRBJ2-2, with D perhaps matching TRBD1 or TRBD2 (5 bases each). Trimming cost V 5 bases and J 6 bases, with 12 bases left between them. Germline values: CDR1 KGHDR, CDR2 SFDVKD. There are 14 residues in the CDR3. CDR3 residues: CATSVGVGSGELFF. The CDR3 region has the DNA TGTGCCACCAGTGTGGGGGTAGGGTCCGGGGAGCTGTTTTTT.

In this sample, this clonotype turned up many times. The J gene is TRBJ2-1, the V gene TRBV7-2; possibly TRBD1 or TRBD2 for D (5 bases each). V lost 5 bases and J 2 bases, leaving 10 bases between the germline ends. There are 14 residues in the CDR3. Germline CDR1 reads SGHTA; CDR2 reads FQGNSA. The CDR3 here is CASSVGRTYNEQFF. The CDR3 DNA reads TGTGCCAGCAGCGTGGGACGGACCTACAATGAGCAGTTCTTC.

This clonotype was observed a handful of times. The chain is built from TRBV4-1 and TRBJ2-3, with no clear D. Looked up from germline, CDR1 is MGHRA and CDR2 is YSYEKL. CDR3 length: 14 residues. The V gene lost 0 bases and the J gene lost 4 bases, with 8 bases spanning the gap. CDR3 DNA: TGCGCCAGCAGCCAAGAGGCCCCAGCAGATACGCAGTATTTT. Translated: CASSQEAPADTQYF.

This clonotype was detected only a few times. This chain uses TRBV13 with TRBJ2-3; D possibly corresponds to TRBD2 (5 bases). Per the germline V gene, CDR1 is PRHDT and CDR2 is FYEKMQ (reference sequence). The CDR3 loop spans 16 amino acids. Trimming took off 4 bases at V and 0 bases at J, with 14 bases between the two ends. The CDR3 DNA sequence: TGTGCCAGCAGCTCACCCCCCCCGGGGAGCACAGATACGCAGTATTTT. Its translation: CASSSPPPGSTDTQYF. The full variable domain, rest sourced from reference TRBV13 and TRBJ2-3, is AAGVIQSPRHLIKEKRETATLKCYPIPRHDTVYWYQQGPGQDPQFLISFYEKMQSDKGSIPDRFSAQQFSDYHSELNMSSLELGDSALYFCASSSPPPGSTDTQYFGPGTRLTVL.